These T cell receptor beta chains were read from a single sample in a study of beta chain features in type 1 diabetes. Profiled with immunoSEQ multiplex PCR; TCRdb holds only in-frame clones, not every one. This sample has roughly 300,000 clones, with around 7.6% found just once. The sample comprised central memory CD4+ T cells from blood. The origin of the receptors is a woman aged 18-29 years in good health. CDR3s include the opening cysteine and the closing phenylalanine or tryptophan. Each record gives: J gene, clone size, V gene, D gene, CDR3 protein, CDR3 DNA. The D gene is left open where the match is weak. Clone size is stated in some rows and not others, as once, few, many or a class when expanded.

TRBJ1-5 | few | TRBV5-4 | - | CASSQGRASEGPQHF | TGTGCCAGCAGCCAAGGAAGGGCTTCCGAGGGACCCCAGCATTTT
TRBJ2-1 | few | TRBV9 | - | CASSPQVRGGSNEQFF | TGTGCCAGCAGCCCCCAGGTCAGAGGGGGATCCAATGAGCAGTTCTTC
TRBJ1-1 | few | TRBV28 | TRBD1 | CASNRGLSLFEAFF | TGTGCCAGCAACAGGGGGCTTTCTCTTTTTGAAGCTTTCTTT
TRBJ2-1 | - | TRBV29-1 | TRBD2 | CSVSRLAGHNEQFF | TGCAGCGTTTCCCGACTAGCGGGACACAATGAGCAGTTCTTC
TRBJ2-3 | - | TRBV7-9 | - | CATGHTDTQYF | TGTGCCACCGGACACACAGATACGCAGTATTTT
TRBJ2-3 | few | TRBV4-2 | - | CASSQETRGDTQYF | TGTGCCAGCAGCCAAGAGACGAGGGGCGATACGCAGTATTTT
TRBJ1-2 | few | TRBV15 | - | CATSRDGRDGYTF | TGTGCCACCAGCAGAGATGGCAGGGATGGCTACACCTTC
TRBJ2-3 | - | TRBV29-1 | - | CSAARGAGSTDTQYF | TGCAGCGCCGCGAGAGGCGCAGGGAGCACAGATACGCAGTATTTT
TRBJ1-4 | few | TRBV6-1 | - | CASSGNRVGEKLFF | TGTGCCAGCAGTGGAAACAGGGTTGGAGAAAAACTGTTTTTT
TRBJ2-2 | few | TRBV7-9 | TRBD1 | CASRRDRGTGELFF | TGTGCCAGCAGACGGGACAGGGGCACCGGGGAGCTGTTTTTT
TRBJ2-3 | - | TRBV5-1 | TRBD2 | CASSETSAGVTDTQYF | TGCGCCAGCAGCGAAACTAGCGCTGGAGTAACAGATACGCAGTATTTT
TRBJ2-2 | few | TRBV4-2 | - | CASSASGAGELFF | TGTGCCAGCAGCGCCTCCGGAGCCGGGGAGCTGTTTTTT
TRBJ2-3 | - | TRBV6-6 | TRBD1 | CASRWPQGADTQYF | TGTGCCAGCAGGTGGCCACAGGGGGCAGATACGCAGTATTTT
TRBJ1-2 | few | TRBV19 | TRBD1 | CASSETGDLGYGYTF | TGTGCCAGTAGTGAGACAGGGGATCTTGGATACGGCTACACCTTC
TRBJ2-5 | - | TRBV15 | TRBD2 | CATSRDGTSVLGTQYF | TGTGCCACCAGCAGAGATGGGACTAGCGTGCTTGGGACCCAGTACTTC
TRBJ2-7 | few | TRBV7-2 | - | CASSQVGYQYEQYF | TGTGCCAGCAGCCAAGTTGGCTACCAATACGAGCAGTACTTC
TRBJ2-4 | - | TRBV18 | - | CASSDEGGSKNIQYF | TGTGCCAGCTCTGACGAGGGGGGTTCCAAAAACATTCAGTACTTC
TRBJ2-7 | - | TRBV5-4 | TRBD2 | CASRKDLSGGRYEQYF | TGTGCCAGCAGGAAAGACCTTAGCGGGGGACGATACGAGCAGTACTTC
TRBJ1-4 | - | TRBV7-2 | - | CASSLGRLTEKLFF | TGTGCCAGCAGCTTAGGTAGACTTACTGAAAAACTGTTTTTT
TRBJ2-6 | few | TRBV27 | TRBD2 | CASSLWPSGRAITSGANVLTF | TGTGCCAGCAGTTTATGGCCTAGCGGGAGGGCCATAACCTCTGGGGCCAACGTCCTGACTTTC
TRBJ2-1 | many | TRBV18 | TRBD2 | CASSPSTGGVVGNEQFF | TGTGCCAGCTCACCATCTACGGGAGGGGTGGTTGGCAATGAGCAGTTCTTC
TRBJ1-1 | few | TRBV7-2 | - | CASTLGAGAEAFF | TGTGCCAGCACCCTCGGGGCAGGGGCTGAAGCTTTCTTT
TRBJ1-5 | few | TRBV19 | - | CASNSRENQPQHF | TGTGCCAGTAATTCCAGGGAGAATCAGCCCCAGCATTTT
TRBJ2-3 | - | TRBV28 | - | CASPPRVVNTDTQYF | TGTGCCAGCCCCCCCCGGGTAGTGAACACAGATACGCAGTATTTT
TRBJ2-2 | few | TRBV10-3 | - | CAISARSIWGDGTGELFF | TGTGCCATCAGTGCGAGATCCATCTGGGGTGACGGCACCGGGGAGCTGTTTTTT
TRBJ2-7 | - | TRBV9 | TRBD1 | CASSAETGGLYEQYF | TGTGCCAGCAGCGCCGAGACAGGGGGCTTGTACGAGCAGTACTTC
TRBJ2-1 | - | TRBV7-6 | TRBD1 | CASSTRPRDRSNEQFF | TGTGCCAGCAGCACAAGACCCCGGGACAGGAGCAATGAGCAGTTCTTC
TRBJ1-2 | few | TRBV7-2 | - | CASSLDRSTWGYTF | TGTGCCAGCAGCCTCGACAGGTCGACATGGGGCTACACCTTC
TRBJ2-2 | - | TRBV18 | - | CASSPEWNTGELFF | TGTGCCAGCTCACCAGAGTGGAACACCGGGGAGCTGTTTTTT
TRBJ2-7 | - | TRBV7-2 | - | CASSLVWQGMDEQYF | TGTGCCAGCAGCTTAGTTTGGCAGGGAATGGACGAGCAGTACTTC
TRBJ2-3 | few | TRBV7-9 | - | CASSLEAFQTTQYF | TGTGCCAGCAGCTTAGAGGCCTTCCAAACTACGCAGTATTTT
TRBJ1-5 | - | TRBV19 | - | CASRGGNQPQHF | TGTGCCAGTAGAGGGGGGAATCAGCCCCAGCATTTT
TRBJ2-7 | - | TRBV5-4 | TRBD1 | CASSQDTGTAREQYF | TGCGCCAGCAGCCAAGATACCGGGACAGCTCGAGAGCAGTACTTC
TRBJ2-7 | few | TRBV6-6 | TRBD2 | CASSAPSGYEQYF | TGTGCCAGCAGTGCGCCTAGCGGCTACGAGCAGTACTTC
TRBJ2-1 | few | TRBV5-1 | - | CASRRDSYNEQFF | TGCGCCAGCAGACGAGACTCCTACAATGAGCAGTTCTTC
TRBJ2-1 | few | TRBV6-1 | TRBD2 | CASKEGGLAYNEQFF | TGTGCCAGCAAAGAGGGAGGGCTAGCTTACAATGAGCAGTTCTTC
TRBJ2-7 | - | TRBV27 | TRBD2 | CASSPRTSGDYEQYF | TGTGCCAGCAGTCCGCGGACTAGCGGGGACTACGAGCAGTACTTC
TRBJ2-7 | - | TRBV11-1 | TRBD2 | CASSPRPGLAGEREQYF | TGTGCCAGCAGCCCGCGACCTGGACTAGCGGGAGAACGCGAGCAGTACTTC
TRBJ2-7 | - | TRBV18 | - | CASSPDGDYEQYF | TGTGCCAGCTCTCCCGACGGAGACTACGAGCAGTACTTC
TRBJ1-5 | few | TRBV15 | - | CATSRAAGARQPQHF | TGTGCCACCAGCAGAGCAGCCGGGGCTCGGCAGCCCCAGCATTTT
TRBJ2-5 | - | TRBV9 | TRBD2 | CASSDLGREGTQYF | TGTGCCAGCAGCGACTTGGGGAGGGAAGGGACCCAGTACTTC
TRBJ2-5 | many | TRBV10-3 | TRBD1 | CAISDPTGTGTQETQYF | TGTGCCATCAGCGATCCAACCGGGACAGGGACCCAAGAGACCCAGTACTTC
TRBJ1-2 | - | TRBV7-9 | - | CASSLVPGNYGYTF | TGTGCCAGCAGCTTAGTTCCAGGGAACTATGGCTACACCTTC
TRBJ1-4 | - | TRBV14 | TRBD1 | CASSLGTANEKLFF | TGTGCCAGCAGCCTCGGGACAGCTAATGAAAAACTGTTTTTT
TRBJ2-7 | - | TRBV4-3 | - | CASSQFAAATSYEQYF | TGCGCCAGCAGCCAATTTGCAGCGGCCACGTCCTACGAGCAGTACTTC
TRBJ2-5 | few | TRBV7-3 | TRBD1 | CASRPTGVGQETQYF | TGTGCCAGCAGACCGACAGGGGTGGGGCAAGAGACCCAGTACTTC
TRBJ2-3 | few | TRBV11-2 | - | CASSFDGQIHTDTQYF | TGTGCCAGCAGCTTCGACGGCCAGATCCACACAGATACGCAGTATTTT
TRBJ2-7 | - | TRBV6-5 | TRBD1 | CASSYDRVLSEQYF | TGTGCCAGCAGTTACGACAGGGTTCTGAGTGAGCAGTACTTC
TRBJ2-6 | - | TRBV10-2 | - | CASSVPNSGANVLTF | TGCGCCAGCAGTGTACCGAACTCTGGGGCCAACGTCCTGACTTTC
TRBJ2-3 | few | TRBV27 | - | CASSSTGRTTDTQYF | TGTGCCAGCAGTTCAACAGGGCGCACTACAGATACGCAGTATTTT
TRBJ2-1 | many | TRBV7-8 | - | CASSLTTPEQFF | TGTGCCAGCAGCTTGACGACTCCTGAGCAGTTCTTC
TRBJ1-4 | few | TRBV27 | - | CASRGLTVNEKLFF | TGTGCCAGCAGGGGTTTGACAGTGAATGAAAAACTGTTTTTT
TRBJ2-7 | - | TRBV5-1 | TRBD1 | CASSATGSNYEQYF | TGCGCCAGCAGCGCGACAGGGAGTAACTACGAGCAGTACTTC